One TCR beta chain is described in this entry. In the authors' workflow: How many nucleated cells were present was estimated from reference gene primer amplification. Data came from immunoSEQ multiplex PCR; TCRdb stores just in-frame clones and leaves some out. D and trimming were read from the DNA, whereas the V and J calls and clone size are those reported in that table. The repertoire holds 75,000 to 95,000 clones, with around 87% as singletons. This record belongs to a study of blood T cell repertoires in COVID-19. Overall study context: The United States, Italy and Spain were the sources of the acute and convalescent COVID-19 samples. PBMCs, B-cell-depleted T cells, or T cells provided the cDNA or gDNA that made up the material.

The J segment lost 12 bases and the V segment lost 0 bases, leaving 9 bases of the junction unmatched. The CDR3 sequence is 14 residues long. The germline CDR1 and CDR2 sequences are SGHNT and YYREEE (reference sequence). The rearrangement joins TRBV5-4 to TRBJ2-1; TRBD1 aligns across 7 bases. The source of this sequence is a human donor in a cohort sampled during active COVID-19. The sequenced sample was peripheral blood. In DNA form, the CDR3 reads TGTGCCAGCAGCTTGGGAAGTACAGGGGTAGGGCAGTTCTTC. Translating gives CASSLGSTGVGQFF.